This T cell receptor (beta chain) was obtained from a study of blood T cell repertoires in COVID-19. This clone was counted a single time. Germline and junction disagree at one end, which may indicate a read error. The CDR3 covers 16 residues. CDR1 is MNHEY, CDR2 SVGAGI, per germline. In the original processing: For nucleated cells, counts were estimated from reference gene primer amplification. TCRdb keeps only in-frame clones here, not all; method: immunoSEQ multiplex PCR. The V and J calls and the clone size are those of that table, but D and trimming were determined from the DNA. The table shows 100,000 to 150,000 clones, with 74% occurring only once.

The chain links TRBV6-5 to TRBJ2-6, with TRBD1 matching over 10 bases. The sample consisted of peripheral blood. The TCR originated in a man in his sixties with acute or convalescent COVID-19. CDR3 bases: TGTGCCAGCAGTTACTCTTTTGGGACAGGGGTCAACGTCCTGACTTTC. Translation: CASSYSFGTGVNVLTF.